This TCR beta chain was documented in a study of patients and donors after allogeneic stem cell transplantation (dated by TCRdb to about 2020). Library preparation was by RT-PCR. Sequencing instrument: NextSeq 550. The public reads were reanalyzed by TCRdb: fastp trimming at Q25, MiXCR alignment, in-frame beta chains only. Each CDR3 protein gets just one entry, which takes the most common genes and DNA from the rows behind it. This sample is represented by hundreds of thousands of distinct CDR3 sequences; around 14% of them were singletons. The top ten clonotypes cover roughly 12% of the sample. As to this clonotype: This clone's antigen is unknown. No base qualities exist here, and no much larger clone lies one base off it.

Sample: blood, either unsorted or a sorted T cell fraction (not recorded which). The TCR comes from a human donor who was either an allogeneic HSCT recipient or a stem cell or donor lymphocyte infusion donor (not recorded which). It is not recorded whose cells these are; they may come from a transplant donor.

The CDR3 protein is CASSLDTGGGETQYF. The nucleotides read TGTGCCAGCAGCTTAGATACGGGAGGGGGGGAGACCCAGTACTTC. Here the chain combines TRBV7-7 and TRBJ2-5; 8 bases in between match TRBD2. Trimmed from V: 1 base; trimmed from J: 5 bases; junction bases lacking a gene match: 6. CDR1 and CDR2 were assigned from the germline V gene (reference sequence) as SSHAT and FNYEAQ. The CDR3 runs 15 amino acids, cysteine and phenylalanine included. Only the CDR3 DNA is retained, 45 bases long and in frame from the first base. This CDR3, with the reference TRBV7-7 and TRBJ2-5 proteins standing in past its ends, gives the full variable domain GAGVSQSPRYKVTKRGQDVTLRCDPISSHATLYWYQQALGQGPEFLTYFNYEAQPDKSGLPSDRFSAERPEGSISTLTIQRTEQRDSAMYRCASSLDTGGGETQYFGPGTRLLVL.